The clone carrying this TCR beta chain was recorded a few times. Antigen specificity is unknown. This record comes from a study of T cells after yellow fever vaccination. Study outcomes and limitations: Compared with primary, the secondary response was weaker and peaked at day 5, not 15. The bulk population could contribute abundant contaminating clonotypes to FACS-sorted repertoires. Reappearing after the booster were most of the clones from primary vaccination (roughly 95% CD4, around 90% CD8).

UMIs and a universal primer site were added when TCR cDNA was made by 5'RACE template switching. TCRdb passed the 5' RACE reads through MiXCR, listing each CDR3 protein once. Among approximately 350,000 distinct CDR3 sequences, 11% were seen once, and the ten largest hold 18%. The TCR was taken from a man aged 18 to 29 who received the YFV17D yellow fever vaccine. The source was PBMCs, collected on the day of the first yellow fever vaccination.

CDR3 bases: TGTGCCACCAGCCGTCTGTGGGCCGGGGAGCTGTTTTTT. The encoded protein is CATSRLWAGELFF. The chain employs TRBV15 and TRBJ2-2; D not certain. Germline CDR1 is LNHNV and CDR2 is YYDKDF (reference sequence). Deletions cut 5 bases from V and 6 bases from J, with 10 bases between. This CDR3 spans 13 amino acids. The full variable domain, completed using reference TRBV15 and TRBJ2-2, is DAMVIQNPRYQVTQFGKPVTLSCSQTLNHNVMYWYQQKSSQAPKLLFHYYDKDFNNEADTPDNFQSRRPNTSFCFLDIRSPGLGDTAMYLCATSRLWAGELFFGEGSRLTVL.